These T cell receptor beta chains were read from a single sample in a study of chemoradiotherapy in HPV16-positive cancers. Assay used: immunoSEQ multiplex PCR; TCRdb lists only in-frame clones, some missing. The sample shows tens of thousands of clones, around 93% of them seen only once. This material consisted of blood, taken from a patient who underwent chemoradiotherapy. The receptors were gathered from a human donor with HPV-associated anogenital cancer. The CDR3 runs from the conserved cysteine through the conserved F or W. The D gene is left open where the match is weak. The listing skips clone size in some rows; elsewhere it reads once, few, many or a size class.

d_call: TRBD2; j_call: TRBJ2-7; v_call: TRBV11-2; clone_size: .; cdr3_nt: TGTGCCAGCAGCAGGGGACTAGCGGGAGGATCCTACGAGCAGTACTTC; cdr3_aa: CASSRGLAGGSYEQYF
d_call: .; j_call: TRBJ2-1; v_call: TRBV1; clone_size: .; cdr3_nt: TGCACCAGCAGCCAAGGTAGCGATACTGAGCAGTTCTTC; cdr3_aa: CTSSQGSDTEQFF
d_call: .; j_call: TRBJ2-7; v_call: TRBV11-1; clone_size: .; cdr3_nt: TGTGCCAGCAGCTTCGGACGGGGCCCCTACGAGCAGTACTTC; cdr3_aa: CASSFGRGPYEQYF
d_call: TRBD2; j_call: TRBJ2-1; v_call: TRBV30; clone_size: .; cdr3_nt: TGTGCCTGGACTAGCGGGAGTGCCCACAATGAGCAGTTCTTC; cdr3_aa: CAWTSGSAHNEQFF
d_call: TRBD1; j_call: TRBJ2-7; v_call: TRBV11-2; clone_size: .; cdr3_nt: TGTGCCAGCAGCTTAGGACAGGGGGACTACGAGCAGTACTTC; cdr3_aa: CASSLGQGDYEQYF
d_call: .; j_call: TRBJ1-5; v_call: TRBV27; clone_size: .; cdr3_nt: TGTGCCAGCAGTTTATGGGGAAATAGCAATCAGCCCCAGCATTTT; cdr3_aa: CASSLWGNSNQPQHF
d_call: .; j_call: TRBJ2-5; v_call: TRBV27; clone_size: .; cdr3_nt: TGTGCCAGCAGTCTCGGACAAAGACAAGAGACCCAGTACTTC; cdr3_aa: CASSLGQRQETQYF
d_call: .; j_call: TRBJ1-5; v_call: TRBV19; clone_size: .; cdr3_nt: TGTGCCAGTAGTATAGTTTCGGTTGCTCAGGGTTATGATCAGCCCCAGCATTTT; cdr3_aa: CASSIVSVAQGYDQPQHF
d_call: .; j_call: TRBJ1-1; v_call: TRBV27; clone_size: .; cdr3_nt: TGTGCCAGCAGTTTCTCTGGCACGGTTGAAGCTTTCTTT; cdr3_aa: CASSFSGTVEAFF
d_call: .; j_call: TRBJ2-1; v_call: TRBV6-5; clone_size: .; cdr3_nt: TGTGCCAGCAGTTCCCTAGTTAACAATGAGCAGTTCTTC; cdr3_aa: CASSSLVNNEQFF
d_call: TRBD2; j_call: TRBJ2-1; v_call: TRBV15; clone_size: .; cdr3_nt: TGTGCCACCAGCAGAGGATACGGGAGGGCCGGAGAAGGGAATGAGCAGTTCTTC; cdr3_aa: CATSRGYGRAGEGNEQFF
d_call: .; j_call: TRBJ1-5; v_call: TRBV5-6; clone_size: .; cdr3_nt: TGTGCCAGCAGCTTTTCAGATAATCAGCCCCAGCATTTT; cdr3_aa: CASSFSDNQPQHF
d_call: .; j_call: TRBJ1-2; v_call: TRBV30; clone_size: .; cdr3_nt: TGTGCCCGGAGTGTAAGGGGGAGCCCCCCGTATGGCTACACCTTC; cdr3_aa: CARSVRGSPPYGYTF
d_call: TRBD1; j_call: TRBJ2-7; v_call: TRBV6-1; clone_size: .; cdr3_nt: TGTGCCAGCAGACGACAGGGGTCGTCCTACGAGCAGTACTTC; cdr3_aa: CASRRQGSSYEQYF
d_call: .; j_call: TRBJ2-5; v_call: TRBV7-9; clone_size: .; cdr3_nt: TGTGCCAGCAGCCTGTTAGCGGAGACCCAGTACTTC; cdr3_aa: CASSLLAETQYF
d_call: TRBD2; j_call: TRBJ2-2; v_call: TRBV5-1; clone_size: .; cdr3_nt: TGCGCCAGCAGCTTTACCACTAGCGGGGGCCTCAGAGGGGAGCTGTTTTTT; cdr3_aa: CASSFTTSGGLRGELFF
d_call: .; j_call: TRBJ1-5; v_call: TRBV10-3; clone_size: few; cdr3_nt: TGTGCCATCAGCGTCGGAGGGGAGGGTCAGCCCCAGCATTTT; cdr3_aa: CAISVGGEGQPQHF
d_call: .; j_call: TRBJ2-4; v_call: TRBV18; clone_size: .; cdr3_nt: TGTGCCAGCTCACCACGGTCGGACATTCAGTACTTC; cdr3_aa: CASSPRSDIQYF
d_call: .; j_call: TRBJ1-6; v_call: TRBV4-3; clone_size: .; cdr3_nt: TGCGCCAGCAGCCAAATTGCCGCGGGGGCCTATAATTCACCCCTCCACTTT; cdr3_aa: CASSQIAAGAYNSPLHF
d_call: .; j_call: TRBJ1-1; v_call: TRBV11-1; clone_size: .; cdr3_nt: TGTGCCAGCAGCGCAAGAAACACTGAAGCTTTCTTT; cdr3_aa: CASSARNTEAFF
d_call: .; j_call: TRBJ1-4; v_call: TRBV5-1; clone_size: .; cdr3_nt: TGCGCCAGCAGCTTGGACGTGAATGAAAAACTGTTTTTT; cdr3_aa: CASSLDVNEKLFF
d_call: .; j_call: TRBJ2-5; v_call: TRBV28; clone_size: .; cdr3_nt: TGTGCCAGCACTTTAGCCAGGCCAGACCAAGAGACCCAGTACTTC; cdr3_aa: CASTLARPDQETQYF
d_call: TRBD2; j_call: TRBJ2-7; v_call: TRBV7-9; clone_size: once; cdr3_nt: TGTGCCAGCAGCGTGACTAGCGGGAGCTACGAGCAGTACTTC; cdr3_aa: CASSVTSGSYEQYF
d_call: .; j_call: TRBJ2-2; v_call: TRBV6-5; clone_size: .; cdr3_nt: TGTGCCAGCAGTTTTGACAAGACCGGGGAGCTGTTTTTT; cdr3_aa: CASSFDKTGELFF
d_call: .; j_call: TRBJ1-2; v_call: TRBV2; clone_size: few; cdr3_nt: TGTGCCAGCAGTGAGGAGAGTAGCCTCTATGGCTACACCTTC; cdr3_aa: CASSEESSLYGYTF
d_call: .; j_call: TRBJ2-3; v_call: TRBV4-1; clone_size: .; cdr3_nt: TGCGCCAGCAGCCTCAAACGAGGGGGATTCACAGATACGCAGTATTTT; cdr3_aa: CASSLKRGGFTDTQYF
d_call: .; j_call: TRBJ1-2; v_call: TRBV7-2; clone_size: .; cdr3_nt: TGTGCCAGCAGCTCGTACCTCGATGGCTACACCTTC; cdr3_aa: CASSSYLDGYTF
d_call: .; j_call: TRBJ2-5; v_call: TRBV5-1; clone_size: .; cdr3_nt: TGCGCCAGCAGCCAAAGCCCCAGGGCGACGGAGACCCAGTACTTC; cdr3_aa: CASSQSPRATETQYF
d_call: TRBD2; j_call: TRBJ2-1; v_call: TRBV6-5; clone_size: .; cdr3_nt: TGTGCCAGCAGGGGACTAGCGGGCTACAATGAGCAGTTCTTC; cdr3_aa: CASRGLAGYNEQFF
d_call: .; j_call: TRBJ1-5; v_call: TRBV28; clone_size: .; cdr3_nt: TGTGCCAGCACCTCAGGAGGGGGGCTGGGCAATCAGCCCCAGCATTTT; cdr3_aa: CASTSGGGLGNQPQHF
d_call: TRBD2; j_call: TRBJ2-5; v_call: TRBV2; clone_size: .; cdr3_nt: TGTGCCAGCAGTCCTGGGAGGGCGCCGGGGGAGACCCAGTACTTC; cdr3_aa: CASSPGRAPGETQYF
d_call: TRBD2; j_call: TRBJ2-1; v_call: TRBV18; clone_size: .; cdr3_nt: TGTGCCAGCTCACCCGGACTAGCTCTCAACAATGAGCAGTTCTTC; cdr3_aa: CASSPGLALNNEQFF
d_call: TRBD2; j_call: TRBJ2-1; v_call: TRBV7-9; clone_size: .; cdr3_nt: TGTGCCAGCAGCTCGGGACTATCATACAATGAGCAGTTCTTC; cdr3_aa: CASSSGLSYNEQFF
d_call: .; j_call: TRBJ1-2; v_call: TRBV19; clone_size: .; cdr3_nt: TGTGCCAGTAGTAAAAGATGGACAGAGGTACTCTATGGCTACACCTTC; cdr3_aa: CASSKRWTEVLYGYTF
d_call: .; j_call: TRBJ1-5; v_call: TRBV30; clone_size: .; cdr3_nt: TGTGCCTGGAGTGTTAACTTAATTGGGCCCCAGCATTTT; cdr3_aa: CAWSVNLIGPQHF